The clone carrying this TCR beta chain has just a few counts. What it recognizes is unknown. These data come from a study of T cells after yellow fever vaccination. Points from the study as a whole: Booster sampling recovered most clones from primary vaccination (less than 97% CD4, approximately 90% CD8). Researchers cautioned that FACS-sorted repertoires could harbor abundant clonotypes contaminating from the bulk population.

Trimming removed 8 bases from V and 6 bases from J, with 14 bases in between. The germline V gene encodes CDR1 LGHDT and CDR2 YNNKEL (reference sequence). The CDR3 sequence is 12 residues long. In making TCR cDNA, 5'RACE template switching added a universal primer site and UMIs to it. A single record per CDR3 protein comes from TCRdb applying MiXCR to the 5' RACE reads. The sample records fewer than 450,000 distinct CDR3 sequences, about 8.3% being singletons. This chain links TRBV3-1 with TRBJ2-7, with D perhaps given as TRBD1 or TRBD2 (5 bases each). The sample in question was PBMCs, obtained 45 days after the first yellow fever vaccination. The source of this sequence is a young man who received the YFV17D yellow fever vaccine. The CDR3 here is CASRAEGLEQYF. The CDR3 DNA is TGTGCCAGCCGTGCTGAGGGGCTCGAGCAGTACTTC.